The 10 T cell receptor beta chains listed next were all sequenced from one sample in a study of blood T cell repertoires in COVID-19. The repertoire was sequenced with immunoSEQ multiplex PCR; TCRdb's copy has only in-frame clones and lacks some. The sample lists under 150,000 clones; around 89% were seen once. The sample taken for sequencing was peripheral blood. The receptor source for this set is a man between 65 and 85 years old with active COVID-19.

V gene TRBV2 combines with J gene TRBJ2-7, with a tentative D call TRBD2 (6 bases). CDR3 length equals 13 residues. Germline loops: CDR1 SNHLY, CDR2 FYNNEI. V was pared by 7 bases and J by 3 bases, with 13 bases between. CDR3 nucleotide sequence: TGTGCCAGCAAAAGGACTACCCTCTACGAGCAGTACTTC. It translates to CASKRTTLYEQYF.

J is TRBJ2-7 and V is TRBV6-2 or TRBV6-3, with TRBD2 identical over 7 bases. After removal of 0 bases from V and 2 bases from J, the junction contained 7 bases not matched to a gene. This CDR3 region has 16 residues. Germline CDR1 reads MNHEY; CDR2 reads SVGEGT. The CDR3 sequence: CASSYSRPSGTYEQYF. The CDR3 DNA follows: TGTGCCAGCAGTTACTCGAGGCCTAGCGGTACCTACGAGCAGTACTTC.

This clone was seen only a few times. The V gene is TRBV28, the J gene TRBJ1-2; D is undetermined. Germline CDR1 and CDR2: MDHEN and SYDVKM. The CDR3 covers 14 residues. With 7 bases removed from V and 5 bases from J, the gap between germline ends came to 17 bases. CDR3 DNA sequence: TGTGCCAGCAACGATGGTGACAAGCCTTATGGCTACACCTTC. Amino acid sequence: CASNDGDKPYGYTF.

The CDR3 DNA sequence: TGTGCCACCAGTGATTCCTCAGCAGGAAACTACGAGCAGTACTTC. Translation gives CATSDSSAGNYEQYF. The chain couples TRBV24-1 to TRBJ2-7; the D is unclear. The V gene's germline CDR1 is KGHDR and CDR2 SFDVKD. The CDR3 is 15 residues long. Trimming pared 2 bases from V and 3 bases from J, leaving 13 bases between.

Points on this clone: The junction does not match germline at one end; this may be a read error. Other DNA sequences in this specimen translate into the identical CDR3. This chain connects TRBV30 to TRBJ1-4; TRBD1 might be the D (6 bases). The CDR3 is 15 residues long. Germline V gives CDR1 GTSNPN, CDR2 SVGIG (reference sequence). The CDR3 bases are TGTGCCTGGAGTGTATACGGGGGGCTCGGGGAAAAGCTGTTTTTT. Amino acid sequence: CAWSVYGGLGEKLFF.

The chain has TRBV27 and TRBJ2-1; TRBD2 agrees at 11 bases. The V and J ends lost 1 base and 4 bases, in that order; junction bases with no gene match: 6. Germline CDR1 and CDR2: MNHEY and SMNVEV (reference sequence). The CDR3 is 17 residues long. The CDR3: CASSLLTSGAYYNEQFF. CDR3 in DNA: TGTGCCAGCAGTTTATTGACTAGCGGGGCCTATTACAATGAGCAGTTCTTC.

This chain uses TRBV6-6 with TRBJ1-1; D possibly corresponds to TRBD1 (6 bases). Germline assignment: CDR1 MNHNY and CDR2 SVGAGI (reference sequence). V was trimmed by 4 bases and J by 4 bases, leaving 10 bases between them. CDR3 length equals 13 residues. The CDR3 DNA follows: TGTGCCAGCAGTTTAGGACAGATCACTGAAGCTTTCTTT. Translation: CASSLGQITEAFF.

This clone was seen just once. CDR3 loop: CASSLLFGGSTEAFF. For the CDR3, the DNA is TGTGCCAGCAGCTTACTGTTTGGAGGAAGCACTGAAGCTTTCTTT. The chain is built from TRBV11-2 and TRBJ1-1, with D unclear. V lost 2 bases and J 4 bases, leaving 14 bases between the germline ends. The CDR3 sequence is 15 residues long. Germline V gene lookup returns CDR1 SGHAT and CDR2 FQNNGV.

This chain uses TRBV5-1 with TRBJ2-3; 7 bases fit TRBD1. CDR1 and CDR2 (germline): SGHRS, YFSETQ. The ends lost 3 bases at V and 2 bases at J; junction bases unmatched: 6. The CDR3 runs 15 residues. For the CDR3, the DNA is TGCGCCAGCAGCTCGGACAGGACCTTCACAGATACGCAGTATTTT. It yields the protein CASSSDRTFTDTQYF.

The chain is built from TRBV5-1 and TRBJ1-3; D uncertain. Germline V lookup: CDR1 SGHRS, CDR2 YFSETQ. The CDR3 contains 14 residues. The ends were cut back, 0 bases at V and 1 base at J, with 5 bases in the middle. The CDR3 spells CASSLDGSGNTIYF. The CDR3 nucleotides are TGCGCCAGCAGCTTGGACGGGTCTGGAAACACCATATATTTT. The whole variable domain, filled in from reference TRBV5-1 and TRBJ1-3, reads KAGVTQTPRYLIKTRGQQVTLSCSPISGHRSVSWYQQTPGQGLQFLFEYFSETQRNKGNFPGRFSGRQFSNSRSEMNVSTLELGDSALYLCASSLDGSGNTIYFGEGSWLTVV.